Described below is a single T cell receptor (beta chain) sequence and its context. These data come from a study of blood T cell repertoires in COVID-19. Study-level information: The samples span acute and convalescent COVID-19 from the United States, Italy and Spain. T cells, B-cell-depleted T cells, or PBMCs supplied cDNA or gDNA.

As handled by the study authors: Amplification of reference gene primers provided the estimated nucleated cell counts. Using immunoSEQ multiplex PCR, the repertoire was profiled, and TCRdb retains in-frame clones only, with some absent. The V and J calls and clone size were taken over from that table, and D and trimming were inferred from the DNA. The sample holds 350,000 to 550,000 clones; about 89% are singletons and the top ten take roughly 4%. The V and J ends lost 3 bases and 10 bases, in that order; junction bases with no gene match: 3. CDR3 length: 13 amino acids. The rearrangement uses TRBV12-3 or TRBV12-4 and TRBJ2-1, with 10 bases identical to TRBD2. The source of this sequence is a woman in her thirties with acute or convalescent COVID-19. The sequenced sample consisted of peripheral blood. CDR3 coding DNA: TGTGCCAGCAGTTTGCAGCGGGGGGGGGAGCAGTTCTTC. This translates into CASSLQRGGEQFF.